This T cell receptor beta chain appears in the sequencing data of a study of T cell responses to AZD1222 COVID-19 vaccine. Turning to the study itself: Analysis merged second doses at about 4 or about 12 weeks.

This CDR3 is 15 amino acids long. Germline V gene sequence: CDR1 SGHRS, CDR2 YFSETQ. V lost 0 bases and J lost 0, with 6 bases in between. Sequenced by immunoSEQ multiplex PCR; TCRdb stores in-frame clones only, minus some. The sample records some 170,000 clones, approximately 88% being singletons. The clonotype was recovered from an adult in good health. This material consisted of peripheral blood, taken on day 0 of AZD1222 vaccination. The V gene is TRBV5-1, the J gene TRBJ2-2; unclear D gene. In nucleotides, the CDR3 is TGCGCCAGCAGCTTGGACATACCGAACACCGGGGAGCTGTTTTTT. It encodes CASSLDIPNTGELFF.